The source of this TCR beta chain is a study of Ad26.COV2.S vaccination and SARS-CoV-2 variants. Study as a whole: The vaccine Ad26.COV2.S was put into the muscle once, or twice with 56 days between.

This clone was seen a handful of times. Profiling relied on immunoSEQ multiplex PCR, and the TCRdb table lists in-frame clones only, not all of them. Of a few hundred thousand clones in the sample, less than 95% were seen once. The treatment here: about 20 received Ad26.COV2.S at low or high dose, single or two shots; about 5 received placebo; per-sample allocation not given. Samples analyzed were those drawn on day 63 after the first vaccine or placebo injection. Expressing Wuhan-strain SARS-CoV-2 spike, an Ad26 vector served as the vaccine. Germline V gene lookup returns CDR1 SGHTA and CDR2 FQGNSA. V trimming: 5 bases; J trimming: 2 bases; junction bases outside the gene matches: 12. The CDR3 spans 16 residues.

The sequence was collected from a person aged 18-60 years who received the Ad26.COV2.S COVID-19 vaccine or a placebo. Source: peripheral blood, taken in a trial of Ad26.COV2.S vaccine versus placebo. The chain uses TRBV7-2 and TRBJ2-7; 7 bases map to TRBD1. CDR3: CASSQEGQITTYEQYF. In DNA form, the CDR3 reads TGTGCCAGCAGCCAAGAGGGACAGATTACAACCTACGAGCAGTACTTC.